A selection of T cell receptor beta chains follows, all from one sample in a study of blood T cell repertoires in COVID-19. TCRdb's table, derived via immunoSEQ multiplex PCR, lists solely in-frame clones and lacks some. The data show about 260,000 clones, with about 89% seen just once and under 2.5% held by the top ten. The specimen was peripheral blood. These receptors were obtained from a woman in her fifties or sixties with acute or convalescent COVID-19. The CDR3 runs from the conserved cysteine through the conserved F or W. D genes are given only for firm matches. Size tells how often a clone was seen (once, few, many) or the class of an expanded clone, and some rows leave it out.

abundance	d_gene	v_gene	j_gene	CDR3aa	CDR3nt
NA	TRBD2	TRBV4-3	TRBJ2-1	CASSQSSGRSYNEQFF	TGCGCCAGCAGCCAGTCTAGCGGGAGGTCCTACAATGAGCAGTTCTTC
NA	NA	TRBV14	TRBJ2-1	CASSQYYNEQFF	TGTGCCAGCAGCCAATATTACAATGAGCAGTTCTTC
many	TRBD1	TRBV2	TRBJ1-5	CASSWTGYGNQPQHF	TGTGCCAGCAGTTGGACAGGGTATGGCAATCAGCCCCAGCATTTT
NA	NA	TRBV7-9	TRBJ2-1	CASSLLYSIYNEQFF	TGTGCCAGCAGCCTATTGTATTCCATATACAATGAGCAGTTCTTC
few	TRBD1	TRBV2	TRBJ2-4	CASSGTGSSIQYF	TGTGCCAGCAGTGGGACAGGGTCAAGCATTCAGTACTTC
NA	TRBD1	TRBV2	TRBJ1-2	CADSTGGKGYTF	TGTGCCGACTCGACAGGGGGCAAAGGCTACACCTTC
few	NA	TRBV14	TRBJ1-2	CASSQGAPGWPGYTF	TGTGCCAGCAGCCAAGGAGCCCCAGGGTGGCCTGGCTACACCTTC
NA	NA	TRBV28	TRBJ1-2	CASRKPTENYGYTF	TGTGCCAGCAGGAAACCCACAGAGAACTATGGCTACACCTTC
NA	NA	TRBV7-6	TRBJ2-2	CASSSNSYTGELFF	TGTGCCAGCAGCTCGAACAGTTACACCGGGGAGCTGTTTTTT
NA	NA	TRBV29-1	TRBJ2-5	CSVDRVLETQYF	TGCAGCGTTGACAGGGTCCTTGAGACCCAGTACTTC
NA	TRBD2	TRBV29-1	TRBJ2-7	CSVEVRLAGRYEQYF	TGCAGCGTTGAAGTGCGTCTAGCGGGAAGGTACGAGCAGTACTTC
NA	NA	TRBV30	TRBJ1-5	CAWRPDQGEPQHF	TGTGCCTGGCGACCCGATCAGGGCGAACCCCAGCATTTT
NA	NA	TRBV25-1	TRBJ2-6	CASSEESGANVLTF	TGTGCCAGCAGTGAAGAGTCAGGGGCCAACGTCCTGACTTTC
NA	TRBD1	TRBV2	TRBJ1-5	CASRPDRGGSQPQHF	TGTGCCAGCAGACCCGACAGGGGAGGCAGTCAGCCCCAGCATTTT
few	NA	TRBV29-1	TRBJ2-2	CSVVHPQGHGELFF	TGCAGCGTTGTCCACCCGCAGGGTCACGGGGAGCTGTTTTTT
NA	NA	TRBV5-1	TRBJ2-1	CASSLASLYEQFF	TGCGCCAGCAGCTTGGCTAGTCTGTATGAGCAGTTCTTC
once	TRBD1	TRBV3-1/TRBV3-2	TRBJ1-4	CASSQVWTGAEKLFF	TGTGCCAGCAGCCAAGTTTGGACAGGGGCCGAAAAACTGTTTTTT
NA	NA	TRBV29-1	TRBJ2-7	CSVEGAAGRTPYEQYF	TGCAGCGTTGAAGGGGCGGCAGGAAGGACTCCCTACGAGCAGTACTTC